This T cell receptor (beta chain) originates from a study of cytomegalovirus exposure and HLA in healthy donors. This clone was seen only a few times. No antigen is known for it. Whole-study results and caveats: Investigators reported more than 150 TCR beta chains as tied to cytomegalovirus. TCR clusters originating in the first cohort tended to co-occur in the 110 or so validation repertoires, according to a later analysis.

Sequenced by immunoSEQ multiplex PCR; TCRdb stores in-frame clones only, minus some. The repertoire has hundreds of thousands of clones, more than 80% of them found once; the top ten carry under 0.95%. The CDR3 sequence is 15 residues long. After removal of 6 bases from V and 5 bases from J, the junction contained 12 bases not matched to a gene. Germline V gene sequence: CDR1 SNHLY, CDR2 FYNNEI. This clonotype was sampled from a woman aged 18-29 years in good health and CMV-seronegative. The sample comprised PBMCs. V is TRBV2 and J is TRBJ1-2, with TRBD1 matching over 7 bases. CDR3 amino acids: CASSAYGTEAYGYTF. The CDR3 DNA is TGTGCCAGCAGCGCGTATGGGACAGAAGCTTATGGCTACACCTTC. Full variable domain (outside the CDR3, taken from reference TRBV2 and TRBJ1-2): EPEVTQTPSHQVTQMGQEVILRCVPISNHLYFYWYRQILGQKVEFLVSFYNNEISEKSEIFDDQFSVERPDGSNFTLKIRSTKLEDSAMYFCASSAYGTEAYGYTFGSGTRLTVV.